This is a list of T cell receptor beta chains from one sample in a study of identical twins. Each CDR3 protein is one row after TCRdb ran MiXCR on the 5' RACE reads. The sample consists of hundreds of thousands of distinct CDR3 sequences, around 22% of them appearing once. The sample was also reused in another study, on yellow fever vaccine responses in identical twins.

Specimen: CD4+ T cells sorted from blood. The receptors originated from a woman under 30 in good health. Both conserved end residues are part of each CDR3. The D gene is left open where the match is weak. A row's size may be missing; if present it is once, few, many or a size class.

d_gene | abundance | j_gene | v_gene | CDR3nt | CDR3aa
TRBD2 | few | TRBJ2-1 | TRBV9 | TGTGCCAGCAGCGCGGGACTAGCGGGGTACAATGAGCAGTTCTTC | CASSAGLAGYNEQFF
NA | NA | TRBJ2-5 | TRBV28 | TGTGCCAGCAGTTTACGATGGGGGCCGGGGGAGACCCAGTACTTC | CASSLRWGPGETQYF
TRBD2 | NA | TRBJ2-5 | TRBV6-1 | TGTGCCAGCAGAGCGGGGGGGGCCGGGGAGACCCAGTACTTC | CASRAGGAGETQYF
TRBD1 | once | TRBJ2-2 | TRBV5-1 | TGCGCCAGCAGCCCGCAGTTTTGGCCGGGACAGGGACACACCGGGGAGCTGTTTTTT | CASSPQFWPGQGHTGELFF
TRBD1 | few | TRBJ2-7 | TRBV7-9 | TGTGCCAGCAGTGGGACAGGGAGTACCTACGAGCAGTACTTC | CASSGTGSTYEQYF
TRBD1 | NA | TRBJ2-5 | TRBV29-1 | TGCAGCGTTGAAGGGGGACAGGGAGAGACCCAGTACTTC | CSVEGGQGETQYF
NA | few | TRBJ2-1 | TRBV12-3/TRBV12-4 | TGTGCCAGCAGTTCTACAAGACATGCTGAGCAGTTCTTC | CASSSTRHAEQFF
TRBD1 | NA | TRBJ2-1 | TRBV4-1 | TGCGCCAGCAGCCAAGGGGACAGAGACCCACTCGATGAGCAGTTCTTC | CASSQGDRDPLDEQFF
NA | few | TRBJ2-4 | TRBV4-1 | TGCGCCAGCAGCCAAGCGGTAGCCAAAAACATTCAGTACTTC | CASSQAVAKNIQYF
NA | NA | TRBJ2-7 | TRBV29-1 | TGCAGCGTTGCGAGGGGTATTACCTACGAGCAGTACTTC | CSVARGITYEQYF
NA | few | TRBJ1-6 | TRBV2 | TGTGCCAGCAGGGAACGTTGGGATTCACCCCTCCACTTT | CASRERWDSPLHF
NA | few | TRBJ2-1 | TRBV12-3/TRBV12-4 | TGTGCCAGCAGTTTAGACCCCCCGTGGGACAATGAGCAGTTCTTC | CASSLDPPWDNEQFF
NA | NA | TRBJ2-1 | TRBV10-3 | TGTGCCATCAGTGGTAGCAGGGTTGAGCAGTTCTTC | CAISGSRVEQFF
TRBD1 | NA | TRBJ2-6 | TRBV6-2/TRBV6-3 | TGTGCCAGCAGTTACGGGTTGTCAGGGACAGTAAATTCTGGGGCCAACGTCCTGACTTTC | CASSYGLSGTVNSGANVLTF
NA | NA | TRBJ2-6 | TRBV12-3/TRBV12-4 | TGTGCCAGCAGTCCCCAGCCGGGGGCAGGGGCCAACGTCCTGACTTTC | CASSPQPGAGANVLTF
TRBD2 | NA | TRBJ2-2 | TRBV29-1 | TGCAGCGCGACTAGCCCGAACACCGGGGAGCTGTTTTTT | CSATSPNTGELFF
NA | NA | TRBJ2-5 | TRBV10-2 | TGCGCCAGCAGTGAGTCGGGGGGGACCCAGTACTTC | CASSESGGTQYF
TRBD2 | NA | TRBJ2-1 | TRBV28 | TGTGCCAGCAGTTTAGGGCGGGAGGGTGAGCAGTTCTTC | CASSLGREGEQFF
TRBD1 | NA | TRBJ2-3 | TRBV5-1 | TGCGCCAGCAGGAACAGGACAGGGGGAACCGATACGCAGTATTTT | CASRNRTGGTDTQYF
NA | few | TRBJ2-4 | TRBV4-1 | TGCGCCAGCAGCCTGGTCGTCCCCGAAAACATTCAGTACTTC | CASSLVVPENIQYF
TRBD1 | few | TRBJ2-5 | TRBV5-6 | TGTGCCGGGAAGGACAGGGGAGGAGAGACCCAGTACTTC | CAGKDRGGETQYF
NA | NA | TRBJ1-1 | TRBV7-2 | TGTGCCAGCAGCTTGGCCAGCCTTGGCACTGAAGCTTTCTTT | CASSLASLGTEAFF
TRBD1 | NA | TRBJ2-3 | TRBV24-1 | TGTGCCACCAGTGGAAAAACAGGGGCCTACCACACAGATACGCAGTATTTT | CATSGKTGAYHTDTQYF
TRBD2 | NA | TRBJ2-1 | TRBV11-2 | TGTGCCAGCAGCTTAGAGGTTGGGCGGGGGGGCGGTAATGAGCAGTTCTTC | CASSLEVGRGGGNEQFF
TRBD1 | few | TRBJ1-1 | TRBV5-1 | TGCGCCAGCAGCTCACAATTACAGGGGCGGTACACTGAAGCTTTCTTT | CASSSQLQGRYTEAFF
TRBD1 | NA | TRBJ2-2 | TRBV7-3 | TGTGCCAGCAGCTCGGGACAGGCCCCCGGGGAGCTGTTTTTT | CASSSGQAPGELFF
TRBD2 | NA | TRBJ2-3 | TRBV29-1 | TGCAGCGTTGCGCAGAGACTAGCTTCCGATACGCAGTATTTT | CSVAQRLASDTQYF
TRBD2 | few | TRBJ2-3 | TRBV12-3/TRBV12-4 | TGTGCCAGCAGTCTAGCGGGGGTAGATACGCAGTATTTT | CASSLAGVDTQYF
NA | few | TRBJ1-5 | TRBV6-8 | TGTGCCAGCACCTTCTCGGGACACAAGAATAGCAATCAGCCCCAGCATTTT | CASTFSGHKNSNQPQHF
TRBD1 | few | TRBJ2-7 | TRBV6-1 | TGTGCCAGTTTACCCAGGACAGGGACCTACGAGCAGTACTTC | CASLPRTGTYEQYF
TRBD2 | NA | TRBJ2-1 | TRBV11-2 | TGTGCCAGCAGCTTAGACCTAGCGGGGGGGATTGAGCAGTTCTTC | CASSLDLAGGIEQFF
NA | NA | TRBJ2-1 | TRBV18 | TGTGCCAGCTCACCACCGAGGGGCTCCTCCGAGGGAGCTGAGCAGTTCTTC | CASSPPRGSSEGAEQFF
NA | few | TRBJ2-3 | TRBV9 | TGTGCCAGATCCACGCGCGCCCCTCCGGGGGCGCAGTATTTT | CARSTRAPPGAQYF
TRBD1 | few | TRBJ2-7 | TRBV29-1 | TGCAGCGTTGGGGGTGACAGGGGCGTTGTCGAGCAGTACTTC | CSVGGDRGVVEQYF
NA | few | TRBJ2-3 | TRBV27 | TGTGCCAGCAGTCCACTAGTAAATTGGGCAGATACGCAGTATTTT | CASSPLVNWADTQYF
TRBD1 | few | TRBJ2-1 | TRBV5-1 | TGCGCCAGCAGCTTGGTGGGACAGGGTTACAATGAGCAGTTCTTC | CASSLVGQGYNEQFF
NA | NA | TRBJ2-2 | TRBV6-5 | TGTGCCAGCAGTTACTCCACAGCGAACACCGGGGAGCTGTTTTTT | CASSYSTANTGELFF
TRBD2 | NA | TRBJ2-7 | TRBV12-3/TRBV12-4 | TGTGCCAGCAGACGCACTAGCGACGGCGAGCAGTACTTC | CASRRTSDGEQYF
NA | NA | TRBJ2-5 | TRBV4-1 | TGCGCCAGCAGCCAAGTTCTAGGAGAGACCCAGTACTTC | CASSQVLGETQYF
TRBD1 | few | TRBJ1-1 | TRBV12-3/TRBV12-4 | TGTGCCAGCAAACTCCGGGACAGGGGGAACACTGAAGCTTTCTTT | CASKLRDRGNTEAFF
TRBD1 | NA | TRBJ1-6 | TRBV20-1 | TGCAGTGCTAGATCTACAGGGGTCCATAATTCACCCCTCCACTTT | CSARSTGVHNSPLHF
NA | few | TRBJ1-5 | TRBV20-1 | TGCAGTGCTAGGGTGGGGGGCAATCAGCCCCAGCATTTT | CSARVGGNQPQHF
TRBD2 | few | TRBJ2-7 | TRBV3-1 | TGTGCCAGCAGCCAATCCGGACTAGCGGGTTACGAGCAGTACTTC | CASSQSGLAGYEQYF
NA | few | TRBJ1-6 | TRBV4-1 | TGCGCCAGCAGCCAAGACGGGGGCTACTATAATTCACCCCTCCACTTT | CASSQDGGYYNSPLHF
NA | NA | TRBJ2-7 | TRBV12-3/TRBV12-4 | TGTGCCAGCAGCCGCCGAGGGGGCTCCTACGAGCAGTACTTC | CASSRRGGSYEQYF
NA | NA | TRBJ1-1 | TRBV20-1 | TGCAGTGCTAGACCCACTGAAGCTTTCTTT | CSARPTEAFF